The source of this T cell receptor (beta chain) is a study of T-cell reconstitution after alpha-beta-depleted transplantation in children. Researchers prepared the TCRbeta library using unique molecular identifiers, the study reports. Via MiXCR, TCRdb re-called the PCR reads, giving one row per CDR3 protein. The repertoire consists of about 510,000 distinct CDR3 sequences, with roughly an eighth occurring once and the leading ten covering roughly 15%. This clonotype has just a few counts. The origin of this receptor is a female patient aged 2 to 10 who had a stem cell transplant for aplastic anemia, so the T cells may come from the graft donor. Sample: PBMCs, mostly from graft donor cells, taken 180 days after TCRalphabeta/CD19-depleted stem cell transplant.

In DNA, the CDR3 is TGTGCCAGCAGCTTACCCAGGGACAGGGGTATGGAAAACATTCAGTACTTC. Encoded protein: CASSLPRDRGMENIQYF. The genes are TRBV7-8 and TRBJ2-4; 10 bases are a match to TRBD1. Trimming cost V 2 bases and J 5 bases; bases outside gene matches: 9. The CDR3 extends over 17 amino acids. Germline lookup yields CDR1 SGHVS and CDR2 FQNEAQ.